Each of the 3 T cell receptor beta chains below was sequenced from the same sample in a study of vaccination and CD4 T cells after COVID-19. The Oncomine TCR Beta short-read assay was what sequenced the DNA obtained from cultured CD4+ T cells. Genomic DNA was isolated from CD4+ T cells that had been cultured. TCRdb reprocessed the PCR reads with MiXCR, giving one entry per CDR3 protein. Here the sample spans about 11,000 distinct CDR3 sequences, roughly 32% being singletons. No antigens are known for them. Treatment denoted: approximately 9-day PBMC culture with coronavirus spike peptide pools or control peptides (ViraFEST assay). The collection of CD4+ T cells from the unexposed donor took place before the COVID-19 pandemic (2011-2018). The sample comprised CD4+ T cells from blood, cultured in vitro. The receptor set was obtained from a human donor in good health.

This chain joins TRBV6-1 and TRBJ1-1; 10 bases line up with TRBD1. CDR3 size: 13 residues. The junction had 9 bases not matched to a gene; V was cut back by 7 bases and J by 10 bases. The germline CDR1 and CDR2 sequences are MNHNS and SASEGT. CDR3 region: CASNDRGRGGAFF. DNA for the CDR3: TGTGCCAGCAACGACAGGGGGCGCGGGGGAGCTTTCTTT.

This clonotype was picked up a small number of times. V gene TRBV27 combines with J gene TRBJ1-6, with 9 positions matching TRBD1. The length of the CDR3 is 19 residues. J lost 1 base, V lost 2 bases, and 9 bases had no gene match. Germline CDR1 reads MNHEY; CDR2 reads SMNVEV (reference sequence). The CDR3, as DNA: TGTGCCAGCAGTTTAGTGGGACAGGGTTTATTGTCCTATAATTCACCCCTCCACTTT. Encoded protein: CASSLVGQGLLSYNSPLHF.

The V call is TRBV9, the J call TRBJ2-7, with D perhaps matching TRBD2 (6 bases). The CDR3 covers 14 residues. V gave up 0 bases and J gave up 4 bases, with 11 bases separating them. The germline gives CDR1 SGDLS, CDR2 YYNGEE. CDR3 region: CASSVAGGPYEQYF. The CDR3 DNA reads TGTGCCAGCAGCGTAGCCGGAGGGCCATACGAGCAGTACTTC.